This TCR beta chain emerged from a study of T cell responses to AZD1222 COVID-19 vaccine. Germline CDR1 is MNHEY and CDR2 is SVGAGI. The CDR3 contains 15 residues. Trimming took 4 bases from V and 2 from J; bases not matched to a gene: 7. Sequenced by immunoSEQ multiplex PCR; TCRdb stores in-frame clones only, minus some. The sample includes about 86,000 clones, approximately 86% of them seen just once. General study points: Unmutated variant regions are reportedly the target of nearly half of TCRs that are spike-specific.

With respect to this clone: Its antigen is currently unknown.

This TCR derives from an adult in good health. The chain is built from TRBV6-5 and TRBJ1-1, with 7 bases that match TRBD1. The sequenced sample was peripheral blood, obtained on day 0 of AZD1222 vaccination. The CDR3 region is CASSSYGQANTEAFF. The CDR3 DNA sequence: TGTGCCAGCAGTTCCTACGGACAGGCTAACACTGAAGCTTTCTTT.